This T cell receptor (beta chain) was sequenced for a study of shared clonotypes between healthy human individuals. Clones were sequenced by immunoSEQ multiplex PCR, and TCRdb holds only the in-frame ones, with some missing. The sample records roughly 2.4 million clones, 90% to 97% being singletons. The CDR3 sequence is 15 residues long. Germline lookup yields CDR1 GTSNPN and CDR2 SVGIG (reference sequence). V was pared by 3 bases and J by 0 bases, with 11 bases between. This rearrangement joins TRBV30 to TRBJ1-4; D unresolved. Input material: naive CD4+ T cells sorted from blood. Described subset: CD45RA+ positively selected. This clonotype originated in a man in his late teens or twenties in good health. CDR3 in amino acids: CAWRGPVATNEKLFF. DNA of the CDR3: TGTGCCTGGAGAGGCCCGGTTGCAACTAATGAAAAACTGTTTTTT.